The 15 T cell receptor beta chains given below trace back to one sample, sequenced in a study of beta chain features in type 1 diabetes. Sequenced material consisted of expressed TCRB transcripts (all of the isolated RNA was reverse transcribed). Only in-frame clones appear in the TCRdb table, and some are missing; sequencing was by immunoSEQ multiplex PCR. The data show 200,000 to 250,000 clones, with 68% seen just once and about 0.05% held by the top ten. Source material: naive CD4+ T cells from blood. The receptors here all came from a man aged 25-45 years in good health.

This clone was counted a single time. V and J are TRBV30 and TRBJ2-7, with D possibly being TRBD2 (5 bases). CDR1 is GTSNPN and CDR2 is SVGIG in the germline V gene (reference sequence). V lost 5 bases to trimming and J lost 5 bases, with 19 bases between them. This CDR3 region has 14 residues. The CDR3 coding sequence is TGTGCCTGGGGCCAGCGGTTGAATCGGCACGAGCAGTACTTC. Its protein product is CAWGQRLNRHEQYF.

The gene calls are TRBV7-2 and TRBJ2-3; possible D gene TRBD2, 6 bases. CDR1 SGHTA and CDR2 FQGNSA come from the germline V gene. V lost 5 bases, J lost 3 bases, and 12 bases lay in between. The CDR3 consists of 14 residues. CDR3 sequence (DNA): TGTGCCAGCAGCCCCTGGGGGAGGACAGATACGCAGTATTTT. Translation gives CASSPWGRTDTQYF. The whole variable domain, filled in from reference TRBV7-2 and TRBJ2-3, reads GAGVSQSPSNKVTEKGKDVELRCDPISGHTALYWYRQSLGQGLEFLIYFQGNSAPDKSGLPSDRFSAERTGGSVSTLTIQRTQQEDSAVYLCASSPWGRTDTQYFGPGTRLTVL.

V gene TRBV25-1 combines with J gene TRBJ2-7; D remains ambiguous. Trimming took 6 bases from V and 1 from J, leaving 16 bases between them. Germline loops: CDR1 MGHDK, CDR2 SYGVNS. The CDR3 has 15 amino acids. CDR3 sequence reads: CASSRLGGKSYEQYF. Here the CDR3 DNA reads TGTGCCAGCAGCCGCCTCGGCGGTAAATCCTACGAGCAGTACTTC.

This clone was recorded a few times. The chain combines TRBV5-1 with TRBJ2-5; 7 nucleotides match TRBD1. Germline loops: CDR1 SGHRS, CDR2 YFSETQ. The junction had 5 bases not matched to a gene; V was cut back by 3 bases and J by 3 bases. This CDR3 region has 14 residues. CDR3 sequence (DNA): TGCGCCAGCAGCTCCCAGACAGGGAAAGAGACCCAGTACTTC. This sequence encodes CASSSQTGKETQYF.

This clone was seen a handful of times. The rearrangement links TRBV4-3 to TRBJ2-2, with D tentatively TRBD1 (5 bases). Trimming shortened V by 9 bases and J by 1 base, and 12 bases separated the two germline ends. Looked up from germline, CDR1 is LGHNA and CDR2 is YSLEER. The CDR3 is 14 amino acids. For the CDR3, the DNA is TGCGCCAGTCAAAGACAGCAGAACACCGGGGAGCTGTTTTTT. This sequence encodes CASQRQQNTGELFF.

The chain combines TRBV23-1 with TRBJ2-3; the D is unclear. TRBV23-1 is sorted into the ORF group, with uncertain function. Between the trimmed V and J ends, which lost 1 base and 2 bases, there was a span of 10 bases. The CDR3 extends over 15 amino acids. The CDR3 is CASSQLRRTTDTQYF. CDR3 coding DNA: TGCGCCAGCAGTCAATTGCGCCGGACCACAGATACGCAGTATTTT.

The rearrangement joins TRBV11-2 to TRBJ2-3, with D uncertain. The CDR3 spans 13 residues. Germline loops: CDR1 SGHAT, CDR2 FQNNGV. V gave up 4 bases and J gave up 2 bases, with 7 bases separating them. The CDR3 spells CASSSRTTDTQYF. CDR3 in DNA: TGTGCCAGCAGCTCCCGGACCACAGATACGCAGTATTTT.

V gene TRBV18 combines with J gene TRBJ2-3, with D tentatively TRBD1 (5 bases). CDR1 is KGHSH and CDR2 is LQKENI in the germline V gene. V gave up 6 bases and J gave up 4 bases, with 14 bases separating them. The CDR3 totals 14 residues. The chain's CDR3 is CASSLTGPPDTQYF. In DNA, the CDR3 is TGTGCCAGCTCGCTAACAGGACCCCCAGATACGCAGTATTTT.

The chain combines TRBV7-2 with TRBJ2-1; D is unclear. Germline assignment: CDR1 SGHTA and CDR2 FQGNSA. The V end was cut by 7 bases, the J end by 7 bases, with 17 bases between. The CDR3 consists of 14 residues. CDR3 region: CASTWRLLGNEQFF. The CDR3 DNA is TGTGCCAGCACCTGGCGGTTACTGGGGAATGAGCAGTTCTTC.

J is TRBJ2-7 and V is TRBV5-1; perhaps D is TRBD1 or TRBD2 (6 bases each). The CDR3 has 14 amino acids. V lost 2 bases and J lost 6, with 15 bases in between. Germline CDR1 and CDR2: SGHRS and YFSETQ. CDR3 nucleotides: TGCGCCAGCAGCTTTGCTTCGGGGGCTGGCGAGCAGTACTTC. As protein: CASSFASGAGEQYF.

This clone turned up a few times. Additional DNA sequences in this sample encode the identical CDR3. The chain combines TRBV30 with TRBJ2-4; perhaps TRBD2 as D (5 bases). The CDR3 length is 11 residues. Trimming removed 3 bases from V and 5 bases from J, with 5 bases in between. Per the germline V gene, CDR1 is GTSNPN and CDR2 is SVGIG (reference sequence). The CDR3 is CAWSGENIQYF. The CDR3 DNA sequence: TGTGCCTGGAGCGGGGAAAACATTCAGTACTTC.

J is TRBJ2-6 and V is TRBV18; a possible D gene is TRBD1 (5 bases). V lost 3 bases and J 2 bases, leaving 5 bases between the germline ends. Per germline, CDR1 KGHSH and CDR2 LQKENI. This CDR3 contains 14 residues. CDR3 nucleotides: TGTGCCAGCTCACCGGGGCCTGGGGCCAACGTCCTGACTTTC. Its translation: CASSPGPGANVLTF.

The rearrangement joins TRBV5-4 to TRBJ2-1, with D uncertain. V lost 7 bases, J lost 5 bases, and 13 bases lay in between. CDR3 length equals 13 residues. The germline gives CDR1 SGHNT, CDR2 YYREEE (reference sequence). CDR3 in DNA: TGTGCCAGCCATCTTAGGACCGACAATGAGCAGTTCTTC. Encoded protein: CASHLRTDNEQFF.

This sequence joins TRBV5-1 and TRBJ2-7; D is tentatively TRBD1 or TRBD2 (5 bases each). The V end lost 4 bases, the J end lost 3 bases, and 17 bases lay between the germline ends. The CDR3 covers 15 residues. Germline V CDR1 and CDR2: SGHRS, YFSETQ. CDR3 protein: CASSPISGPNYEQYF. The DNA for the CDR3 is TGCGCCAGCAGCCCGATCTCGGGACCTAACTACGAGCAGTACTTC.

V usage is TRBV7-9 and J usage is TRBJ2-2; D not resolved. Trimming cost V 5 bases and J 2 bases, with 9 bases left between them. CDR1 is SEHNR and CDR2 is FQNEAQ in the germline V gene (reference sequence). The CDR3 spans 14 residues. CDR3 in amino acids: CASSTGTNTGELFF. The CDR3 DNA sequence: TGTGCCAGCAGCACTGGCACCAACACCGGGGAGCTGTTTTTT.